Listed here are 17 T cell receptor beta chains from one sample, sequenced in a study of blood T cell repertoires in COVID-19. TCRdb keeps only in-frame clones here, not all; method: immunoSEQ multiplex PCR. The sample contains around 270,000 clones, 75% to 90% of which appear only once. Sequencing was carried out using peripheral blood. Every receptor here comes from a man aged 30 to 39 with acute or convalescent COVID-19.

The chain combines TRBV11-2 with TRBJ2-5, with 8 bases aligning to TRBD1. CDR1 SGHAT and CDR2 FQNNGV come from the germline V gene. The CDR3 has 15 amino acids. The V gene end was trimmed by 4 bases and the J gene end by 5 bases; junction bases not matched to a gene: 9. CDR3 region: CASSSWTGRVETQYF. As DNA, the CDR3 is TGTGCCAGCAGCTCCTGGACAGGGCGGGTCGAGACCCAGTACTTC.

In nucleotides, the CDR3 is TGCGCCAGCAGCGCCGGGAACTCTGGGGCCAACGTCCTGACTTTC. Translation gives CASSAGNSGANVLTF. The chain has TRBV5-1 and TRBJ2-6, with TRBD2 as a possible D gene (5 bases). Germline values: CDR1 SGHRS, CDR2 YFSETQ. The ends were cut back, 4 bases at V and 0 bases at J, with 8 bases in the middle. The CDR3 spans 15 residues.

This clone was picked up one time. CDR3 sequence: CAWSGDRGWDQPQHF. The CDR3 DNA reads as TGTGCCTGGAGTGGGGACAGGGGGTGGGATCAGCCCCAGCATTTT. The gene calls are TRBV30 and TRBJ1-5; TRBD1 agrees at 11 bases. After removal of 1 base from V and 5 bases from J, the junction contained 4 bases not matched to a gene. CDR1 is GTSNPN and CDR2 is SVGIG in the germline V gene (reference sequence). The CDR3 spans 15 residues. Combining the CDR3 with reference TRBV30 and TRBJ1-5 gives the whole variable domain SQTIHQWPATLVQPVGSPLSLECTVEGTSNPNLYWYRQAAGRGLQLLFYSVGIGQISSEVPQNLSASRPQDRQFILSSKKLLLSDSGFYLCAWSGDRGWDQPQHFGDGTRLSIL.

The rearrangement links TRBV3-1 (or the pseudogene TRBV3-2) to TRBJ2-3; 11 bases line up with TRBD2. Trimming at V came to 3 bases and at J to 5 bases, leaving 4 bases not matched to a gene. Germline CDR1 reads LGHDT; CDR2 reads YNNKEL (reference sequence). The length of the CDR3 is 15 residues. The CDR3 nucleotides read TGTGCCAGCAGCCATAGCGGGGGGGTAGAAGATACGCAGTATTTT. This sequence encodes CASSHSGGVEDTQYF.

This rearrangement joins TRBV9 to TRBJ2-2; 12 nucleotides align to TRBD1. Per the germline V gene, CDR1 is SGDLS and CDR2 is YYNGEE. The CDR3 runs 15 residues. With 2 bases clipped from V and 6 bases from J, the junction kept 2 bases outside the gene matches. The CDR3 DNA reads as TGTGCCAGCAGCGTGGGACAGGGGGCGCCCGGGGAGCTGTTTTTT. Its translation: CASSVGQGAPGELFF.

The gene calls are TRBV19 and TRBJ1-6; 9 nucleotides match TRBD1. The CDR3 runs to 15 residues. CDR1 LNHDA and CDR2 SQIVND come from the germline V gene (reference sequence). V shed 5 bases, J shed 8 bases, and the junction held 7 bases outside the gene matches. CDR3 DNA: TGTGCCAGTAGTTTAGGAGGGACAGGGCATTCACCCCTCCACTTT. The encoded protein is CASSLGGTGHSPLHF.

The V and J genes are TRBV19 and TRBJ1-6; 9 nucleotides line up with TRBD1. Germline values: CDR1 LNHDA, CDR2 SQIVND (reference sequence). The CDR3 loop spans 13 amino acids. V lost 8 bases, J lost 7 bases, and 3 bases stayed unmatched. CDR3 loop: CASQQGANSPLHF. The DNA for the CDR3 is TGTGCCAGTCAACAGGGGGCAAATTCACCCCTCCACTTT.

The CDR3 sequence: CASSFGQGDQPQHF. The CDR3 nucleotides read TGTGCCAGCAGTTTCGGACAGGGAGATCAGCCCCAGCATTTT. This chain uses TRBV6-5 with TRBJ1-5, with 8 bases matching TRBD1. V gave up 4 bases and J gave up 5 bases; unmatched junction bases: 4. This CDR3 is 14 amino acids long. CDR1 is MNHEY, CDR2 SVGAGI, per germline.

This clone occurred once. This sequence joins TRBV4-1 and TRBJ2-1; TRBD1 matches 7 bases. The CDR3 runs 16 residues. Germline-derived CDR1 and CDR2 are MGHRA and YSYEKL. With 0 bases clipped from V and 2 bases from J, the junction kept 4 bases outside the gene matches. The CDR3 reads CASSQEAGGTYNEQFF. In nucleotides, the CDR3 is TGCGCCAGCAGCCAAGAGGCAGGGGGTACCTACAATGAGCAGTTCTTC.

The chain has TRBV11-2 and TRBJ1-1; a possible D gene is TRBD1 (5 bases). Germline CDR1 and CDR2: SGHAT and FQNNGV. CDR3 size: 15 residues. Trimming left V 5 bases short and J 1 base short, with 14 bases between. The CDR3 nucleotides are TGTGCCAGCAGCCACCAAAGAACAGGGAACACTGAAGCTTTCTTT. Translated, it gives CASSHQRTGNTEAFF.

This rearrangement joins TRBV28 to TRBJ1-2, with D perhaps TRBD1 (5 bases). V was clipped by 2 bases and J by 1 base, with 8 bases between them. The CDR3 runs to 14 residues. Germline CDR1 is MDHEN and CDR2 is SYDVKM. CDR3 amino acids: CASSLGGDNYGYTF. The CDR3 DNA reads as TGTGCCAGCAGTTTAGGGGGGGATAACTATGGCTACACCTTC.

The rearrangement uses TRBV28 and TRBJ2-7; 11 bases map to TRBD2. The CDR3 sequence is 13 residues long. Germline CDR1 and CDR2: MDHEN and SYDVKM. Trimming cost V 6 bases and J 3 bases; bases outside gene matches: 1. CDR3: CASRTSGIYEQYF. In nucleotides, the CDR3 is TGTGCCAGCAGGACTAGCGGGATCTACGAGCAGTACTTC.

This clone showed up just once. The V gene is TRBV4-1, the J gene TRBJ2-2, with D perhaps TRBD1 (5 bases). CDR3 size: 15 residues. CDR1 is MGHRA and CDR2 is YSYEKL in the germline V gene. The ends were cut back, 6 bases at V and 0 bases at J, with 11 bases in the middle. The CDR3 loop is CASRLDSANTGELFF. DNA for the CDR3: TGCGCCAGCAGGTTAGACAGCGCGAACACCGGGGAGCTGTTTTTT.

The V gene is TRBV6-5, the J gene TRBJ1-5; D is unclear. V lost 6 bases, J lost 5 bases, and 11 bases lay in between. Germline values: CDR1 MNHEY, CDR2 SVGAGI. The CDR3 spans 13 residues. The CDR3, as DNA: TGTGCCAGCAGCCGTGGGCCCGATCAGCCCCAGCATTTT. Amino acid sequence: CASSRGPDQPQHF.

This chain uses TRBV7-8 with TRBJ2-7; TRBD2 agrees at 12 bases. J was trimmed by 2 bases and V by 2 bases; bases with no gene match: 4. This CDR3 comprises 16 residues. Germline assignment: CDR1 SGHVS and CDR2 FQNEAQ. The CDR3 reads CASSLSTSGGPYEQYF. CDR3 nucleotides: TGTGCCAGCAGCTTATCAACTAGCGGGGGGCCCTACGAGCAGTACTTC.

This chain connects TRBV2 to TRBJ1-1; 10 bases fit TRBD1. The CDR3 covers 15 residues. Germline lookup yields CDR1 SNHLY and CDR2 FYNNEI. After removal of 6 bases from V and 6 bases from J, the junction contained 10 bases not matched to a gene. Here the CDR3 reads CASSHPGQGIPEAFF. In DNA form, the CDR3 reads TGTGCCAGCAGCCACCCGGGACAGGGGATCCCTGAAGCTTTCTTT.

The V and J genes are TRBV6-1 and TRBJ1-6; 9 nucleotides match TRBD1. The J segment lost 9 bases and the V segment lost 2 bases, leaving 5 bases of the junction unmatched. From germline, CDR1 is MNHNS and CDR2 SASEGT. CDR3 size: 15 residues. CDR3 coding DNA: TGTGCCAGCAGTGAACTGGACAGGGGTTCTTCACCCCTCCACTTT. Its translation is CASSELDRGSSPLHF.